The entry that follows covers one TCR beta chain sequence. The target antigen is unknown. A read error is possible here, since a much larger clone lies one base away. TCRdb re-analysed the reads in MiXCR, keeping a single row per CDR3 protein. This table holds hundreds of thousands of distinct CDR3 sequences, less than 40% found once. This record belongs to a study of T cell repertoires in cytomegalovirus infection. On the study more broadly: TCR beta signatures that were public indicated CMV infection and matching HLA type.

V dropped 5 bases and J dropped 3 bases, with 11 bases sitting between them. Germline V gives CDR1 SEHNR, CDR2 FQNEAQ (reference sequence). The CDR3 length is 13 residues. Study observations and caveats: CMV-specific HLA-C-restricted TCR beta clonotypes dominated the ex vivo response. Pooled public TCR beta family frequency picked out CMV carriers with the relevant HLA.

Material: cultured CD8+ T cells from PBMCs, obtained from culture after CMV antigen stimulation. This rearrangement joins TRBV7-9 to TRBJ2-7; D assignment may be TRBD1 or TRBD2 (5 bases each). The sequence was obtained from a human donor in good health (CMV status not recorded). Some clones in this sample may be carry-over from other donors' samples. CDR3 protein: CASSPRDLYEQYF. CDR3 bases: TGTGCCAGCAGCCCCCGGGACCTCTACGAGCAGTACTTC. Full variable domain (rest looked up from reference TRBV7-9 and TRBJ2-7): DTGVSQNPRHKITKRGQNVTFRCDPISEHNRLYWYRQTLGQGPEFLTYFQNEAQLEKSRLLSDRFSAERPKGSFSTLEIQRTEQGDSAMYLCASSPRDLYEQYFGPGTRLTVT.